These 19 T cell receptor beta chains came from one sample sequenced in a study of T cells expressing NK-cell markers (dated by TCRdb to the early 2020s). Library preparation used 5' RACE. Sequencer: Illumina HiSeq 2000. TCRdb reprocessed the reads; each CDR3 protein sequence makes one entry, and DNA is unavailable. The table held for this sample gives over 150,000 distinct CDR3 sequences. The ten top clones hold 30% to 45% of the sample. The sample consisted of blood T cells: a sorted CD56 or NKG2C T cell subset, CD4+ or CD8+ T cells, or bulk PBMC T cells (not recorded which). The source is a woman between 50 and 59 years old in good health. Donor details come from another sample of the same person, matched by shared clones.

The chain is built from TRBV6-5 and TRBJ1-4; the D gene TCRdb calls, TRBD1, cannot be checked with no DNA. CDR3 length: 17 residues. CDR1 is MNHEY, CDR2 SVGAGI, per germline. This CDR3 is CASSYSSTGGPNEKLFF.

The V gene is TRBV29-1, the J gene TRBJ2-1; no DNA is available, so the TRBD2 call from TCRdb remains unchecked. This CDR3 has 14 amino acids. CDR1 SQVTM and CDR2 ANQGSEA come from the germline V gene. The chain's CDR3 is CSVEGTGGLNEQFF.

The V call is TRBV24-1, the J call TRBJ1-1; there is no DNA to check the TCRdb D call of TRBD1. Germline assignment: CDR1 KGHDR and CDR2 SFDVKD. This CDR3 is 16 amino acids long. CDR3: CATSEGQGGGNTEAFF.

The chain employs TRBV27 and TRBJ2-1; with no DNA, the TCRdb D assignment of TRBD2 cannot be verified. CDR1 is MNHEY, CDR2 SMNVEV, per germline (reference sequence). There are 15 residues in the CDR3. CDR3 residues: CASKVRSGRSEEQFF.

The chain couples TRBV11-2 to TRBJ1-1. The germline V gene has CDR1 SGHAT and CDR2 FQNNGV. The CDR3 has 14 amino acids. CDR3 region: CASSWRFMNTEAFF.

The CDR3 here is CASSLTTVGGYTF. The J gene is TRBJ1-2, the V gene TRBV5-6. CDR1 is SGHDT, CDR2 YYEEEE, per germline. This CDR3 contains 13 residues. The full variable domain, in which reference TRBV5-6 and TRBJ1-2 provide the parts outside the CDR3, is DAGVTQSPTHLIKTRGQQVTLRCSPKSGHDTVSWYQQALGQGPQFIFQYYEEEERQRGNFPDRFSGHQFPNYSSELNVNALLLGDSALYLCASSLTTVGGYTFGSGTRLTVV.

CDR3 amino acids: CATSRVLAGDQETQYF. The chain joins TRBV15 to TRBJ2-5; TCRdb reports TRBD2, a call that lacks DNA to check it against. Germline assignment: CDR1 LNHNV and CDR2 YYDKDF (reference sequence). This CDR3 has 16 amino acids.

The chain joins TRBV11-2 to TRBJ2-1; checking the TCRdb D call of TRBD1 is not possible without DNA. In germline, CDR1 is SGHAT, CDR2 FQNNGV. CDR3 length equals 13 residues. CDR3 in amino acids: CASSLEARNEQFF.

This chain uses TRBV7-9 with TRBJ2-3; TCRdb returns TRBD1, unconfirmable since there is no DNA. In germline, CDR1 is SEHNR, CDR2 FQNEAQ (reference sequence). The CDR3 is 18 residues long. This CDR3 is CASSPLHSGVRRTDTQYF.

V usage is TRBV30 and J usage is TRBJ1-1. The CDR3 consists of 11 residues. Looked up from germline, CDR1 is GTSNPN and CDR2 is SVGIG (reference sequence). This CDR3 reads CAWCYGGEAFF.

The chain carries TRBV7-9 and TRBJ2-5; the TCRdb D gene call, TRBD1, has no DNA to confirm it. CDR1 SEHNR and CDR2 FQNEAQ come from the germline V gene (reference sequence). This CDR3 region has 15 residues. The CDR3: CASSNTQGGGETQYF. Based on the CDR3 plus reference TRBV7-9 and TRBJ2-5, the full variable domain is DTGVSQNPRHKITKRGQNVTFRCDPISEHNRLYWYRQTLGQGPEFLTYFQNEAQLEKSRLLSDRFSAERPKGSFSTLEIQRTEQGDSAMYLCASSNTQGGGETQYFGPGTRLLVL.

The rearrangement joins TRBV2 to TRBJ2-2; TCRdb picks TRBD1, but there is no DNA to check that call. The germline V gene encodes CDR1 SNHLY and CDR2 FYNNEI. The CDR3 has 14 amino acids. The CDR3 region is CASSEGAVTGELFF.

J is TRBJ2-3 and V is TRBV5-6; TCRdb returns TRBD1, unconfirmable since there is no DNA. From germline, CDR1 is SGHDT and CDR2 YYEEEE. The CDR3 is 16 residues long. The CDR3 region is CASSPGGSGFTDTQYF. Variable domain in full (rest from reference TRBV5-6 and TRBJ2-3): DAGVTQSPTHLIKTRGQQVTLRCSPKSGHDTVSWYQQALGQGPQFIFQYYEEEERQRGNFPDRFSGHQFPNYSSELNVNALLLGDSALYLCASSPGGSGFTDTQYFGPGTRLTVL.

The genes are TRBV15 and TRBJ2-1; the TRBD2 assignment by TCRdb is unverifiable without DNA. The germline V gene has CDR1 LNHNV and CDR2 YYDKDF (reference sequence). The CDR3 runs 15 residues. Here the CDR3 reads CATSRETSGTNEQFF.

The CDR3 here is CASSFGQAGELFF. The V gene is TRBV7-7, the J gene TRBJ2-2; the TCRdb call, TRBD1, lacks DNA for checking. The CDR3 contains 13 residues. Germline values: CDR1 SSHAT, CDR2 FNYEAQ (reference sequence).

The chain carries TRBV4-2 and TRBJ1-2. Germline CDR1 reads LGHNA; CDR2 reads YNFKEQ. CDR3 length: 11 residues. The CDR3 loop is CASSQALSYTF.

The chain carries TRBV6-6 and TRBJ1-1; TCRdb indicates TRBD1, and absent DNA this call remains unverified. In germline, CDR1 is MNHNY, CDR2 SVGAGI (reference sequence). The CDR3 length is 14 residues. CDR3 sequence reads: CASSYDLGGTEAFF.

This chain joins TRBV4-1 and TRBJ2-4; without DNA, the TCRdb call of TRBD1 cannot be checked. The length of the CDR3 is 16 residues. Germline V gene sequence: CDR1 MGHRA, CDR2 YSYEKL. The chain's CDR3 is CASSHLAGDSENIQYF.

This rearrangement joins TRBV4-1 to TRBJ2-1. Germline V gene sequence: CDR1 MGHRA, CDR2 YSYEKL. The CDR3 length is 14 residues. This CDR3 reads CASSQGSSSNEQFF.